This TCR beta chain was sequenced for a study of blood T cell repertoires in COVID-19. About the research overall: The United States, Italy and Spain supplied acute and convalescent COVID-19 samples. T cells, B-cell-depleted T cells, or PBMCs provided the cDNA or gDNA that served as material.

Germline CDR1 is SNHLY and CDR2 is FYNNEI. CDR3 size: 17 residues. With 0 bases removed from V and 3 bases from J, the gap between germline ends came to 17 bases. In the original analysis: Amplified reference gene primers provided the basis for estimating nucleated cell counts. TCRdb's table, derived via immunoSEQ multiplex PCR, lists solely in-frame clones and lacks some. The DNA was the basis for D and trimming; V, J and clone size are from that table. The sample carries some 120,000 clones, over 75% recorded once. Seattle-derived patients entered the study during active infection and were followed longitudinally.

This sequence joins TRBV2 and TRBJ1-2, with D tentatively TRBD1 (5 bases). This receptor was identified in a man aged 30 to 45 with COVID-19, enrolled during active disease. Sequencing was done on a sample of peripheral blood. In DNA form, the CDR3 reads TGTGCCAGCAGTGAAGCGCAGTCCAGGGCGGTAGACTATGGCTACACCTTC. Amino acids: CASSEAQSRAVDYGYTF. Variable domain in full (rest from reference TRBV2 and TRBJ1-2): EPEVTQTPSHQVTQMGQEVILRCVPISNHLYFYWYRQILGQKVEFLVSFYNNEISEKSEIFDDQFSVERPDGSNFTLKIRSTKLEDSAMYFCASSEAQSRAVDYGYTFGSGTRLTVV.